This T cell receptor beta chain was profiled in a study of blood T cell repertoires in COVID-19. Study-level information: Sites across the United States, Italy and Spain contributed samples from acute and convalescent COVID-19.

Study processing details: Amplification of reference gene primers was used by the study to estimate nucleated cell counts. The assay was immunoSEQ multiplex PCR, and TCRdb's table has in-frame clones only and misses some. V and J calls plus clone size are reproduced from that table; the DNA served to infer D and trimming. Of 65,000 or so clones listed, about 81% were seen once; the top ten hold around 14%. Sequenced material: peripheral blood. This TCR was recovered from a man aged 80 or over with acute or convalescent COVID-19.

As DNA, the CDR3 is TGTGTGGTGGGACACAGATATGGCTACACCTTC. This codes for CVVGHRYGYTF. V usage is TRBV6-6 and J usage is TRBJ1-2, with D possibly TRBD1 on 6 matching bases. CDR1 is MNHNY and CDR2 is SVGAGI in the germline V gene (reference sequence). The CDR3 spans 11 residues.